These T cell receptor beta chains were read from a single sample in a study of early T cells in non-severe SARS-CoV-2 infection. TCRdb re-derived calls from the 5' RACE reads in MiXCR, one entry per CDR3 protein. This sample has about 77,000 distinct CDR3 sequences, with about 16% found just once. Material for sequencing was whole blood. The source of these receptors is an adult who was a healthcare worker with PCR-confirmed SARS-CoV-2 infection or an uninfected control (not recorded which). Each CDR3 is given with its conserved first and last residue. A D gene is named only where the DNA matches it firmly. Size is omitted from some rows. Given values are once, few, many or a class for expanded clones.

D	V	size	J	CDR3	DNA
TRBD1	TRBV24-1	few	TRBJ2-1	CATSDSATGPLYNEQFF	TGTGCCACCAGTGATTCAGCGACAGGGCCCCTTTACAATGAGCAGTTCTTC
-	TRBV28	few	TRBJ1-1	CATLTGAMNTEAFF	TGTGCCACCCTGACTGGGGCCATGAACACTGAAGCTTTCTTT
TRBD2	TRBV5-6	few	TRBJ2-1	CASNTASRAGVAEQFF	TGTGCCAGCAACACGGCTAGTCGCGCGGGGGTTGCTGAGCAGTTCTTC
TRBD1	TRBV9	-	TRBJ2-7	CASSVGDRNYEQYF	TGTGCCAGCAGCGTAGGGGACAGGAACTACGAGCAGTACTTC
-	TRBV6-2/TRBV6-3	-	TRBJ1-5	CASRHSNQPQHF	TGTGCCAGCAGGCATTCCAATCAGCCCCAGCATTTT
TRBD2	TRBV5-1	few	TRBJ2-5	CASSLAGLAGQETQYF	TGCGCCAGCAGCTTGGCTGGACTAGCGGGGCAAGAGACCCAGTACTTC
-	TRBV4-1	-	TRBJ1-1	CASSQVKGGEAFF	TGCGCCAGCAGCCAAGTAAAAGGGGGTGAAGCTTTCTTT
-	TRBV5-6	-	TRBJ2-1	CASSFGTSYNEQFF	TGTGCCAGCAGCTTTGGGACCTCCTACAATGAGCAGTTCTTC
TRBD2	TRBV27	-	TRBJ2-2	CASKRGGNTGELFF	TGTGCCAGCAAGCGGGGGGGAAACACCGGGGAGCTGTTTTTT
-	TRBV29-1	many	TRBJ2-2	CSVSAGGINTGELFF	TGCAGCGTTTCGGCAGGCGGGATCAACACCGGGGAGCTGTTTTTT
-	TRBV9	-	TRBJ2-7	CASSPGLRGYEQYF	TGTGCCAGCAGCCCGGGGCTCAGGGGCTACGAGCAGTACTTC
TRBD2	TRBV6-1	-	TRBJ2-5	CASGRGGETQYF	TGTGCCAGCGGACGGGGAGGGGAGACCCAGTACTTC